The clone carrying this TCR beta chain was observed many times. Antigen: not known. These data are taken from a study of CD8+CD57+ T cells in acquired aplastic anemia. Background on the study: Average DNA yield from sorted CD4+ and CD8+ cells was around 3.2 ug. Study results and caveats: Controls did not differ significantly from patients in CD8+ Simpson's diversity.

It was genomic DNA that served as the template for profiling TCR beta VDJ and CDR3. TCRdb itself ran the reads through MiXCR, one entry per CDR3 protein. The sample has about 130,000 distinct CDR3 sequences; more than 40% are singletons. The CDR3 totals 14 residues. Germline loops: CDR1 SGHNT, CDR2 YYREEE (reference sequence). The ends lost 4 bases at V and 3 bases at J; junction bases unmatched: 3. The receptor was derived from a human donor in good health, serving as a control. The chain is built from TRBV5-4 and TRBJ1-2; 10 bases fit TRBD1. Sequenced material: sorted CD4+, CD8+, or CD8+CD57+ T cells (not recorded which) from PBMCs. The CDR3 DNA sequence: TGTGCCAGCAGCGCGGGACAGGGGCACTATGGCTACACCTTC. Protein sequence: CASSAGQGHYGYTF.